This passage covers 32 T cell receptor beta chains from one sample sequenced in a study of molecular identifiers for immune sequencing clone quantification. TCRdb re-derived calls from the PCR reads in MiXCR, one entry per CDR3 protein. The data show 460,000 or so distinct CDR3 sequences, under 30% seen once. Sequenced: naive CD8+ T cells from blood, with Jurkat cell RNA spiked in. The subset was: FACS-sorted CD8+CD4-CCR7+CD45RA+ naive T cells. The receptors were sampled from a human donor in good health. Some libraries in this study had Jurkat cell RNA spiked in.

This clonotype was observed a handful of times. Written as DNA, the CDR3 is TGCGCCAGCAGCTTCACGACAGGGGGCTCCTACAATGAGCAGTTCTTC. It yields the protein CASSFTTGGSYNEQFF. This rearrangement joins TRBV5-1 to TRBJ2-1, with 9 nucleotides matching TRBD1. The germline CDR1 and CDR2 sequences are SGHRS and YFSETQ. This CDR3 has 16 residues. V gave up 2 bases and J gave up 0 bases; unmatched junction bases: 3.

Details on this clonotype: A much bigger clone sits one base away, suggesting this may be a read error. The chain joins TRBV6-5 to TRBJ1-5; no clear D gene. CDR1 is MNHEY, CDR2 SVGAGI, per germline. CDR3 size: 13 residues. CDR3 region: CASSYAYDQPPHF. CDR3 DNA: TGTGCCAGCAGTTACGCGTATGATCAGCCCCCGCATTTT.

The chain uses TRBV27 and TRBJ1-1; maybe TRBD1 (6 bases). Germline V gives CDR1 MNHEY, CDR2 SMNVEV (reference sequence). V shed 7 bases and J shed 4 bases, with 16 bases lying between them. This CDR3 contains 14 residues. The DNA of the CDR3 is TGTGCCAGCACTCTGACAGGTCGGGCCACTGAAGCTTTCTTT. Translated, it gives CASTLTGRATEAFF.

This clonotype showed up just a few times. J is TRBJ2-3 and V is TRBV3-1; D is unresolved. The length of the CDR3 is 15 residues. Germline V gene data show CDR1 as LGHDT and CDR2 as YNNKEL (reference sequence). The V and J ends lost 3 bases and 2 bases respectively, with 12 bases between them. The CDR3 DNA sequence: TGTGCCAGCAGCCACCCCTGGGCGCTCACAGATACGCAGTATTTT. As protein: CASSHPWALTDTQYF.

The chain employs TRBV27 and TRBJ2-7; maybe TRBD1 (6 bases). From germline, CDR1 is MNHEY and CDR2 SMNVEV (reference sequence). Trimming pared 4 bases from V and 2 bases from J, leaving 15 bases between. This CDR3 is built from 15 residues. The CDR3 loop is CASSSQVQGTYEQYF. Here the CDR3 DNA reads TGTGCCAGCAGTTCCCAAGTCCAGGGGACCTACGAGCAGTACTTC.

Note on this clonotype: A much larger clone differs by one base, so this may be a read error. The chain recombines TRBV27 with TRBJ2-4; 9 bases map to TRBD1. The length of the CDR3 is 16 residues. V gave up 8 bases and J gave up 6 bases; unmatched junction bases: 14. Germline values: CDR1 MNHEY, CDR2 SMNVEV (reference sequence). The CDR3 nucleotides are TGTGCCAGCCGGGCTCTATTGACAGGGGGAGTAAACATTCAGTACTTC. Translated, it gives CASRALLTGGVNIQYF.

As for this clonotype: Its ends do not fully match the called genes, so a read error is possible. The chain employs TRBV27 and TRBJ1-1; the D gene is possibly TRBD1 (6 bases). The CDR3 is 13 amino acids. Germline CDR1 reads MNHEY; CDR2 reads SMNVEV (reference sequence). As DNA, the CDR3 is TGTGCCAGCCGGGGGGGGCTATACACTGAAGCTTCCTTT. It encodes CASRGGLYTEASF.

The chain links TRBV7-9 to TRBJ1-1; D may be TRBD1 (5 bases). The CDR3 covers 16 residues. V was pared by 5 bases and J by 7 bases, with 23 bases between. CDR1 is SEHNR and CDR2 is FQNEAQ in the germline V gene (reference sequence). In DNA, the CDR3 is TGTGCCAGCAGCCCGGATCGAGAGCTGCCGGGGGGTGAAGCTTTCTTT. Protein sequence: CASSPDRELPGGEAFF.

This clonotype was seen once. A read error is possible here, since a much larger clone lies one base away. J is TRBJ2-2 and V is TRBV24-1; 9 bases agree with TRBD1. CDR1 and CDR2 from the germline V gene are KGHDR and SFDVKD. The CDR3 runs 13 residues. J gave up 7 bases and V 9 bases, and 5 bases lay outside the gene matches. CDR3 sequence (DNA): TGTGCCACCGGAACAGGGGGCATCGGGGAGCTGTTTTTT. This codes for CATGTGGIGELFF.

This clonotype showed up just a few times. One end of the junction does not line up with germline, which may come from a read error. The chain uses TRBV7-6 and TRBJ2-3; D gene uncertain. The CDR3 is made up of 12 amino acids. CDR1 is SGHVS and CDR2 is FNYEAQ in the germline V gene. The CDR3 reads CACSSLTDTQYF. The CDR3 DNA reads as TGTGCCTGCAGCTCACTAACAGATACGCAGTATTTT.

The V call is TRBV5-1, the J call TRBJ2-1, with 16 bases matching TRBD2. Germline assignment: CDR1 SGHRS and CDR2 YFSETQ. Trimming cost V 4 bases and J 6 bases; bases outside gene matches: 7. The CDR3 is 17 amino acids. The CDR3 DNA reads as TGCGCCAGCAGCCTGGGACTAGCGGGAGGGCCGAGCAATGAGCAGTTCTTC. It is translated as CASSLGLAGGPSNEQFF.

This clonotype was counted only a few times. This chain uses TRBV5-5 with TRBJ1-5; no reliable D call. The CDR3 contains 16 residues. Germline lookup yields CDR1 SGHKS and CDR2 YYEKEE (reference sequence). V lost 2 bases and J lost 1, with 13 bases in between. CDR3 region: CASSFLDGWSNQPQHF. CDR3 DNA: TGTGCCAGCAGCTTCCTCGACGGCTGGAGCAATCAGCCCCAGCATTTT.

This clonotype was found a few times. This clone may be a read error of a much larger clone one base away. V is TRBV29-1 and J is TRBJ2-3, with a weak D call TRBD2 (5 bases). V was pared by 1 base and J by 5 bases, with 10 bases between. Germline V gives CDR1 SQVTM, CDR2 ANQGSEA. The CDR3 loop spans 13 amino acids. The CDR3 loop reads CSVEAGFRDTQYF. The CDR3 region has the DNA TGCAGCGTTGAAGCGGGATTCAGAGATACGCAGTATTTT.

The chain recombines TRBV30 with TRBJ2-7; 8 bases agree with TRBD1. The CDR3 extends over 14 amino acids. Germline lookup yields CDR1 GTSNPN and CDR2 SVGIG (reference sequence). Trimming removed 5 bases from V and 2 bases from J; junction bases left unmatched: 8. The chain's CDR3 is CAWGGGQDPYEQYF. CDR3 sequence (DNA): TGTGCCTGGGGTGGGGGACAGGATCCCTACGAGCAGTACTTC.

This clonotype has at least ten counts. The chain joins TRBV27 to TRBJ2-6; D uncertain. Germline loops: CDR1 MNHEY, CDR2 SMNVEV (reference sequence). Trimming shortened V by 1 base and J by 1 base, and 14 bases separated the two germline ends. The CDR3 loop spans 18 amino acids. The CDR3 reads CASSLLDPLASGANVLTF. CDR3 in DNA: TGTGCCAGCAGTTTATTAGACCCTCTGGCGTCTGGGGCCAACGTCCTGACTTTC. The full variable domain, in which reference TRBV27 and TRBJ2-6 provide the parts outside the CDR3, is EAQVTQNPRYLITVTGKKLTVTCSQNMNHEYMSWYRQDPGLGLRQIYYSMNVEVTDKGDVPEGYKVSRKEKRNFPLILESPSPNQTSLYFCASSLLDPLASGANVLTFGAGSRLTVL.

The chain uses TRBV5-6 and TRBJ2-5; 11 bases are shared with TRBD1. Germline CDR1 and CDR2: SGHDT and YYEEEE. CDR3 size: 15 residues. The trim removed 4 bases at V and 4 bases at J, leaving 6 bases unmatched. The chain's CDR3 is CASSPDRGRRETQYF. The DNA of the CDR3 is TGTGCCAGCAGCCCGGACAGGGGGCGACGAGAGACCCAGTACTTC.

The chain links TRBV15 to TRBJ1-1; D gene uncertain. Per the germline V gene, CDR1 is LNHNV and CDR2 is YYDKDF (reference sequence). Deletions cut 7 bases from V and 4 bases from J, with 13 bases between. This CDR3 region has 13 residues. The CDR3 sequence: CATTPWIGTEAFF. The CDR3 region has the DNA TGTGCCACCACCCCATGGATCGGCACTGAAGCTTTCTTT.

This clonotype was seen a handful of times. The chain couples TRBV7-9 to TRBJ2-3; D is possibly TRBD2 (6 bases). Deletions cut 5 bases from V and 4 bases from J, with 10 bases between. This CDR3 has 13 residues. Germline V gene lookup returns CDR1 SEHNR and CDR2 FQNEAQ (reference sequence). The DNA of the CDR3 is TGTGCCAGCAGCATCGGGACTCCAGATACGCAGTATTTT. Encoded protein: CASSIGTPDTQYF.

The rearrangement joins TRBV30 to TRBJ2-3; weak D call: TRBD1 (5 bases). The V gene lost 0 bases and the J gene lost 1 base, with 8 bases spanning the gap. The CDR3 sequence is 14 residues long. Germline V CDR1 and CDR2: GTSNPN, SVGIG (reference sequence). The CDR3 DNA reads as TGTGCCTGGAGTGTAGGGGTGGGCACAGATACGCAGTATTTT. Translating it yields CAWSVGVGTDTQYF. The full variable domain, with the rest looked up from reference TRBV30 and TRBJ2-3, is SQTIHQWPATLVQPVGSPLSLECTVEGTSNPNLYWYRQAAGRGLQLLFYSVGIGQISSEVPQNLSASRPQDRQFILSSKKLLLSDSGFYLCAWSVGVGTDTQYFGPGTRLTVL.

This clonotype has a handful of counts. This rearrangement joins TRBV5-6 to TRBJ2-1; 9 nucleotides align to TRBD2. After removal of 4 bases from V and 9 bases from J, the junction contained 5 bases not matched to a gene. Germline V lookup: CDR1 SGHDT, CDR2 YYEEEE. CDR3 size: 13 residues. CDR3 coding DNA: TGTGCCAGCAGCCCAGGGACTAGCCCTGAGCAGTTCTTC. It is translated as CASSPGTSPEQFF. Full variable domain (outside the CDR3, taken from reference TRBV5-6 and TRBJ2-1): DAGVTQSPTHLIKTRGQQVTLRCSPKSGHDTVSWYQQALGQGPQFIFQYYEEEERQRGNFPDRFSGHQFPNYSSELNVNALLLGDSALYLCASSPGTSPEQFFGPGTRLTVL.

This chain joins TRBV28 and TRBJ2-1, with D perhaps TRBD1 (6 bases). This CDR3 is 15 amino acids long. Germline lookup yields CDR1 MDHEN and CDR2 SYDVKM. Deletions cut 6 bases from V and 4 bases from J, with 16 bases between. CDR3 in amino acids: CASRDRWDPYNEQFF. Here the CDR3 DNA reads TGTGCCAGCAGGGACAGATGGGACCCGTACAATGAGCAGTTCTTC. Drawing the rest from reference TRBV28 and TRBJ2-1, the complete variable domain is DVKVTQSSRYLVKRTGEKVFLECVQDMDHENMFWYRQDPGLGLRLIYFSYDVKMKEKGDIPEGYSVSREKKERFSLILESASTNQTSMYLCASRDRWDPYNEQFFGPGTRLTVL.

The chain is built from TRBV24-1 and TRBJ1-5; D is ambiguous. Deletions cut 2 bases from V and 6 bases from J, with 10 bases between. This CDR3 region has 14 residues. Germline assignment: CDR1 KGHDR and CDR2 SFDVKD. This chain's CDR3 is CATSDSQWAQPQHF. In DNA form, the CDR3 reads TGTGCCACCAGTGATTCCCAATGGGCTCAGCCCCAGCATTTT.

The table lists this clonotype with many counts. The genes are TRBV27 and TRBJ1-1; D not resolved. This CDR3 has 13 amino acids. Looked up from germline, CDR1 is MNHEY and CDR2 is SMNVEV (reference sequence). V was trimmed by 3 bases and J by 0 bases, leaving 5 bases between them. The CDR3 loop is CASSLPVNTEAFF. CDR3 bases: TGTGCCAGCAGTTTGCCAGTGAACACTGAAGCTTTCTTT.

V gene TRBV20-1 combines with J gene TRBJ2-1; 10 nucleotides match TRBD1. Germline V gives CDR1 DFQATT, CDR2 SNEGSKA (reference sequence). V was clipped by 5 bases and J by 8 bases; unmatched bases: 12. CDR3 size: 15 residues. This CDR3 is CSARSWDRGYDEQFF. CDR3 bases: TGCAGTGCTCGTTCCTGGGACAGGGGTTACGATGAGCAGTTCTTC.

The chain couples TRBV4-1 to TRBJ1-1, with D perhaps matching TRBD1 (5 bases). Germline CDR1 and CDR2: MGHRA and YSYEKL. V lost 6 bases and J lost 6, with 20 bases in between. This CDR3 is 15 amino acids long. This chain's CDR3 is CASRQRGSPVAEAFF. CDR3 sequence (DNA): TGCGCCAGCAGGCAACGGGGGAGTCCTGTCGCTGAAGCTTTCTTT.

This clonotype was observed at least ten times. The CDR3 DNA reads TGTGCCAGCAGCCAAGACACGGGGGCTGAAGCTTTCTTT. The encoded protein is CASSQDTGAEAFF. The rearrangement joins TRBV14 to TRBJ1-1, with D possibly matching TRBD1 (5 bases). The germline V and J ends were trimmed by 0 bases and 6 bases, with 8 bases remaining between them. This CDR3 has 13 residues. Germline lookup yields CDR1 SGHDN and CDR2 FVKESK.

This clonotype was counted only a few times. The chain uses TRBV7-9 and TRBJ2-5; D is uncertain. This CDR3 is built from 13 residues. Deletions cut 1 base from V and 4 bases from J, with 7 bases between. CDR1 is SEHNR, CDR2 FQNEAQ, per germline (reference sequence). CDR3 in amino acids: CASSLVLRETQYF. In DNA, the CDR3 is TGTGCCAGCAGCTTAGTCCTGAGAGAGACCCAGTACTTC. Based on the CDR3 plus reference TRBV7-9 and TRBJ2-5, the full variable domain is DTGVSQNPRHKITKRGQNVTFRCDPISEHNRLYWYRQTLGQGPEFLTYFQNEAQLEKSRLLSDRFSAERPKGSFSTLEIQRTEQGDSAMYLCASSLVLRETQYFGPGTRLLVL.

The sample holds many counts of this clonotype. This chain connects TRBV3-1 to TRBJ2-4; 10 bases line up with TRBD2. CDR1 and CDR2 (germline): LGHDT, YNNKEL (reference sequence). The CDR3 has 17 amino acids. V was pared by 1 base and J by 6 bases, with 9 bases of the junction left unmatched. CDR3 in amino acids: CASSQGASGRDGNIQYF. CDR3 in DNA: TGTGCCAGCAGCCAAGGGGCTAGCGGGAGAGATGGAAACATTCAGTACTTC.

This clonotype was counted between two and nine times. This sequence joins TRBV15 and TRBJ2-5; D is unclear. CDR3 length: 12 amino acids. CDR1 is LNHNV and CDR2 is YYDKDF in the germline V gene (reference sequence). V was cut by 3 bases and J by 3 bases, with 5 bases left in between. CDR3 region: CATSSTKETQYF. The CDR3 DNA follows: TGTGCCACCAGCAGCACAAAAGAGACCCAGTACTTC.

Notes on this clonotype: Compared with germline, one end of the junction differs, possibly owing to a read error. CDR3 DNA: TGTGCCAGCAGTTCGGGACACAGGGGGGAAGGGGGTAATGAGCCGTTCTTC. Protein: CASSSGHRGEGGNEPFF. The rearrangement joins TRBV28 to TRBJ2-1, with 8 bases matching TRBD1. CDR3 length: 17 amino acids. The germline V gene has CDR1 MDHEN and CDR2 SYDVKM.

Turning to this clonotype: It is likely a read error, because the conserved phenylalanine at the end of the CDR3 is missing. The rearrangement links TRBV20-1 to TRBJ2-2; TRBD2 agrees at 11 bases. The CDR3 is made up of 18 amino acids. V dropped 2 bases and J dropped 4; count of bases not matched to a gene: 12. Germline assignment: CDR1 DFQATT and CDR2 SNEGSKA (reference sequence). The CDR3 bases are TGCAGTGCTAGATCCCCGGGTAGCGGGGGGGTAATCACCGGGGAGCTGTTTTGT. This sequence encodes CSARSPGSGGVITGELFC.

Turning to this clonotype: Possible read error: a much larger clone is one base away. CDR3 loop: CASSPSEDELSF. The DNA of the CDR3 is TGTGCCAGCAGTCCCTCAGAGGATGAGCTGTCTTTT. V usage is TRBV28 and J usage is TRBJ2-2; no firm D call. The CDR3 has 12 amino acids. Germline CDR1 MDHEN, CDR2 SYDVKM.